Included here is one T cell receptor beta chain sequence, with context. This record belongs to a study of T cell changes during pregnancy in multiple sclerosis. After removal of 6 bases from V and 0 bases from J, the junction contained 16 bases not matched to a gene. CDR3 size: 18 residues. Germline CDR1 SGHRS, CDR2 YFSETQ. Measured with immunoSEQ multiplex PCR; TCRdb has only the in-frame clones, and not every one. Here the sample spans about 40,000 clones, approximately 90% being singletons. This TCR was recovered from a female donor with multiple sclerosis, enrolled in a pregnancy study. This chain links TRBV5-1 with TRBJ2-7; 9 nucleotides align to TRBD1. The sample in question was CD4+ T cells from peripheral blood mononuclear cells, obtained in the first trimester of pregnancy. In DNA form, the CDR3 reads TGCGCCAGCACCATCGGACAGGGGAGGACTACGAGCTCCTACGAGCAGTACTTC. Its translation: CASTIGQGRTTSSYEQYF.